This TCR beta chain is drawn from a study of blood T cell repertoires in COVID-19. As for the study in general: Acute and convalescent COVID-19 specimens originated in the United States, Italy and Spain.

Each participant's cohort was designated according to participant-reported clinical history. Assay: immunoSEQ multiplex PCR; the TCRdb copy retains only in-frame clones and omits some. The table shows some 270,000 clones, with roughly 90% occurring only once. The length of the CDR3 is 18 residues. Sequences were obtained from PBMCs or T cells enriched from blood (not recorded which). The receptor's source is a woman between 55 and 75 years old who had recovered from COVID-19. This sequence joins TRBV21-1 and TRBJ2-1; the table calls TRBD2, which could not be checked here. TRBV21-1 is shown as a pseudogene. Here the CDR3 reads CASSKAIGTSGSRGEQFF. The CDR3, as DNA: TGTGCCAGCAGCAAAGCAATCGGGACTAGCGGGAGCAGGGGAGAACAGTTCTTC.